Reported below is one T cell receptor beta chain. The antigen is not known. The data were taken from a study of cytomegalovirus exposure and HLA in healthy donors. Whole-study results and caveats: Immune exposure information comprised only CMV serostatus.

PCR involved 60 Vbeta and 13 Jbeta primers. The data were produced by immunoSEQ multiplex PCR, yet TCRdb's version contains in-frame clones alone and is incomplete. The repertoire includes about 200,000 clones, less than 85% of them detected once, and under 2% sits in the top ten. CDR3 length: 15 residues. The trim removed 5 bases at V and 7 bases at J, leaving 7 bases unmatched. Germline CDR1 reads SEHNR; CDR2 reads FQNEAQ (reference sequence). Sequenced: PBMCs. The clonotype was recovered from a girl aged 5-17 years in good health and CMV-seropositive. The V call is TRBV7-9, the J call TRBJ2-1; 11 bases line up with TRBD2. In nucleotides, the CDR3 is TGTGCCAGCAGCCCGTTGACTAGCGGGGCAAATGAGCAGTTCTTC. Its protein product is CASSPLTSGANEQFF.